The present T cell receptor beta chain was sequenced within a study of CD8 T cells in Susac syndrome. The RNA, about 0.45 to 1 ug, was put through reverse transcription using random hexamers. In TCRdb, the immunoSEQ multiplex PCR reads were re-called with MiXCR into one record per CDR3 protein. The repertoire holds roughly 80,000 distinct CDR3 sequences, with 94% as singletons. The CDR3 loop spans 12 amino acids. CDR1 and CDR2 from the germline V gene are SEHNR and FQNEAQ (reference sequence). Trimming took off 1 base at V and 12 bases at J, with 10 bases between the two ends. The sequenced sample was CD8+ T cells from PBMCs. The receptor comes from a human donor in good health. V is TRBV7-9 and J is TRBJ2-1; no reliable D call. CDR3 loop: CASSLEYLRQFF. The CDR3 DNA reads TGTGCCAGCAGCTTAGAGTACCTCCGGCAGTTCTTC.